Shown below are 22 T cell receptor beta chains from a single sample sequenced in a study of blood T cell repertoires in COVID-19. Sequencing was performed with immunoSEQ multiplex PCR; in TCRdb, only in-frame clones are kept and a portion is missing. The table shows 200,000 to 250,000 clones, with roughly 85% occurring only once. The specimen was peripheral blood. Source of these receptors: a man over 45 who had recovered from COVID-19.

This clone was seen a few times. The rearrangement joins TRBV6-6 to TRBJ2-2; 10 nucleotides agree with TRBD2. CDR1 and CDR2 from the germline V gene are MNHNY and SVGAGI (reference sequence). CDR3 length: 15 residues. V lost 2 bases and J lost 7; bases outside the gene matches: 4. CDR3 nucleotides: TGTGCCAGCAGTTACAAGCGGGAGGGCCACGGGGAGCTGTTTTTT. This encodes CASSYKREGHGELFF.

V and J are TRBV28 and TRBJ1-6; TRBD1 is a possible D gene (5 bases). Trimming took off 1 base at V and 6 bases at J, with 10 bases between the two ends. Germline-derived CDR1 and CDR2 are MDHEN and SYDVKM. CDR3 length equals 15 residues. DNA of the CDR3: TGTGCCAGCAGTTTATCAGGCAGGGTTAATTCACCCCTCCACTTT. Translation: CASSLSGRVNSPLHF.

CDR3 sequence (DNA): TGTGCCAGTAGTAGGGATCAAGGGAGGAAACTGTTTTTT. This sequence encodes CASSRDQGRKLFF. V gene TRBV19 combines with J gene TRBJ1-4; D is uncertain. The CDR3 length is 13 residues. Germline V gene data show CDR1 as LNHDA and CDR2 as SQIVND (reference sequence). V was cut by 4 bases and J by 11 bases, with 14 bases left in between.

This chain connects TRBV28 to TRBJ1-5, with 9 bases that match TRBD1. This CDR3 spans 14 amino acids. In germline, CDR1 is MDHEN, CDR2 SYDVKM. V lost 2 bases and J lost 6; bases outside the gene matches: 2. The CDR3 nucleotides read TGTGCCAGCAGTTTAACAGGGGGCAGTCAGCCCCAGCATTTT. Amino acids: CASSLTGGSQPQHF.

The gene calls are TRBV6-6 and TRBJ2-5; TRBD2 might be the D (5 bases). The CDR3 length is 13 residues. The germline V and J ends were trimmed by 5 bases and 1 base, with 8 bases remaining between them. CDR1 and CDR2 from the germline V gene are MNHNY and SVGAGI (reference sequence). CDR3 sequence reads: CASSTTTQETQYF. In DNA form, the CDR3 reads TGTGCCAGCAGTACGACTACCCAAGAGACCCAGTACTTC.

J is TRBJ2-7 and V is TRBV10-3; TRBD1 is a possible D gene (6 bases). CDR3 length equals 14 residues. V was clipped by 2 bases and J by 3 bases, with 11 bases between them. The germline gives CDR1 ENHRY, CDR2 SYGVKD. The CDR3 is CAISEDRKGYEQYF. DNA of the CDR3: TGTGCCATCAGTGAGGACAGGAAGGGCTACGAGCAGTACTTC.

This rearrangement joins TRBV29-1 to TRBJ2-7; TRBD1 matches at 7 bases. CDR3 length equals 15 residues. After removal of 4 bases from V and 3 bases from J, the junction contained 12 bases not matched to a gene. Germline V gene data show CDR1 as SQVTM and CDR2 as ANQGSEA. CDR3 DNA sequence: TGCAGCGTTGTAGGGGGACAGCGATCTTTCTACGAGCAGTACTTC. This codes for CSVVGGQRSFYEQYF.

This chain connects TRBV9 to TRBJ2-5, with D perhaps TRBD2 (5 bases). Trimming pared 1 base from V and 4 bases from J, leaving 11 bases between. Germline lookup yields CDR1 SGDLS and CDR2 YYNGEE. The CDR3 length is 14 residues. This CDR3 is CASSVSPSGETQYF. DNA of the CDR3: TGTGCCAGCAGCGTATCCCCGAGCGGAGAGACCCAGTACTTC.

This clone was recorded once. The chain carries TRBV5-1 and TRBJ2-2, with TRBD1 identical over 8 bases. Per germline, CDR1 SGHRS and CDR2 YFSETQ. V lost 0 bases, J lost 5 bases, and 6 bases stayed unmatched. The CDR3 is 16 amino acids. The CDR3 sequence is CASSLGQGFGTGELFF. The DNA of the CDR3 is TGCGCCAGCAGCTTGGGACAGGGGTTTGGTACCGGGGAGCTGTTTTTT. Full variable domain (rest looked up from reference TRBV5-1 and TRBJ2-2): KAGVTQTPRYLIKTRGQQVTLSCSPISGHRSVSWYQQTPGQGLQFLFEYFSETQRNKGNFPGRFSGRQFSNSRSEMNVSTLELGDSALYLCASSLGQGFGTGELFFGEGSRLTVL.

CDR3 in DNA: TGTGCCAGCAGTGCCCACCGGGACAGGGGAATCTACGAGCAGTACTTC. This translates into CASSAHRDRGIYEQYF. The rearrangement links TRBV2 to TRBJ2-7; 10 bases match TRBD1. Per the germline V gene, CDR1 is SNHLY and CDR2 is FYNNEI. V was pared by 4 bases and J by 3 bases, with 9 bases of the junction left unmatched. The CDR3 has 16 amino acids.

The CDR3 DNA reads as TGTGCCAGCAGCTTTAGGGCTAGCGGGAGTTTTAATGAGCAGTTCTTC. This translates into CASSFRASGSFNEQFF. The rearrangement joins TRBV7-8 to TRBJ2-1; 10 nucleotides agree with TRBD2. Germline CDR1 SGHVS, CDR2 FQNEAQ. The J segment lost 7 bases and the V segment lost 3 bases, leaving 9 bases of the junction unmatched. The CDR3 length is 16 residues.

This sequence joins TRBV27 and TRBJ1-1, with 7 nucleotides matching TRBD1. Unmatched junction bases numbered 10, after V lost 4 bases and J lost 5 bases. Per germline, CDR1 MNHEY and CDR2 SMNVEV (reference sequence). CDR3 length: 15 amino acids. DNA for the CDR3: TGTGCCAGCAGTTCCTTATCAGGGGGTGGTACTGAAGCTTTCTTT. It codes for CASSSLSGGGTEAFF.

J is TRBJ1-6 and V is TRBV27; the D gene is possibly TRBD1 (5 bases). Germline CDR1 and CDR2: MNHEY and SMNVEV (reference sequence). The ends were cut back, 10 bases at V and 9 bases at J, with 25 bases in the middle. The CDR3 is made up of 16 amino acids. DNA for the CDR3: TGTGCCACATCCAAAACAGGCGCCCATCTAGGTTCACCCCTCCACTTT. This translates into CATSKTGAHLGSPLHF.

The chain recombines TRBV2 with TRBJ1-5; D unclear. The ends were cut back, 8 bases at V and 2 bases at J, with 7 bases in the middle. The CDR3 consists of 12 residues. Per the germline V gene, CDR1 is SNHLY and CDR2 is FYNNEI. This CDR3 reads CASHAGNQPQHF. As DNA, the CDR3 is TGTGCCAGCCACGCGGGCAATCAGCCCCAGCATTTT.

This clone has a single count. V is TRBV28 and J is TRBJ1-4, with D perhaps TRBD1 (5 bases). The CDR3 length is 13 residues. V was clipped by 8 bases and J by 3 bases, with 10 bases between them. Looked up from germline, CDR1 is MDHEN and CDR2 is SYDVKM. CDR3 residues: CASRRGANEKLFF. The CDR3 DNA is TGTGCCAGCCGACGGGGGGCTAATGAAAAACTGTTTTTT.

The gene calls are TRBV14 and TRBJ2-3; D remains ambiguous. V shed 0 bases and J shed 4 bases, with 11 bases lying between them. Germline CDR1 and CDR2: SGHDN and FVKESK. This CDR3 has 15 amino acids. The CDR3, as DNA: TGTGCCAGCAGCCAAGATCTGAAAAAGCCAGATACGCAGTATTTT. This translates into CASSQDLKKPDTQYF.

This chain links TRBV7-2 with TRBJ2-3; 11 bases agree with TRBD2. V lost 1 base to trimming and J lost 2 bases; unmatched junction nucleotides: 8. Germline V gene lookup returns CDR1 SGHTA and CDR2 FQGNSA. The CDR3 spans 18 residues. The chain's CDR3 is CASSLERLAGGPTDTQYF. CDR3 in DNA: TGTGCCAGCAGCTTAGAACGGCTAGCGGGAGGCCCCACAGATACGCAGTATTTT. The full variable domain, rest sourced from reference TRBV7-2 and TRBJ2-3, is GAGVSQSPSNKVTEKGKDVELRCDPISGHTALYWYRQSLGQGLEFLIYFQGNSAPDKSGLPSDRFSAERTGGSVSTLTIQRTQQEDSAVYLCASSLERLAGGPTDTQYFGPGTRLTVL.

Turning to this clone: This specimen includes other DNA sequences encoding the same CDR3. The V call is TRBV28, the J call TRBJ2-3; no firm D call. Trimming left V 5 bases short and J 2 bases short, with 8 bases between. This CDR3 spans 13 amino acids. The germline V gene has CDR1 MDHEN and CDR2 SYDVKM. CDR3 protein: CASSPYFTDTQYF. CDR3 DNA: TGTGCCAGCAGTCCTTATTTCACAGATACGCAGTATTTT.

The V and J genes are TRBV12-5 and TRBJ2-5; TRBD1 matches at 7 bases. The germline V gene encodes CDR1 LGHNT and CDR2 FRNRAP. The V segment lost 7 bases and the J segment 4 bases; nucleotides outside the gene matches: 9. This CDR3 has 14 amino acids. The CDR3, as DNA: TGTGCTAGTGCCCTAGGGGGCAGCTCAGAGACCCAGTACTTC. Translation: CASALGGSSETQYF.

Written as DNA, the CDR3 is TGTGCCAGCAGCTTGGGGACTAGCTTTCTCTCCTACGAGCAGTACTTC. The encoded protein is CASSLGTSFLSYEQYF. This rearrangement joins TRBV7-9 to TRBJ2-7; 9 nucleotides match TRBD2. The CDR3 length is 16 residues. CDR1 is SEHNR and CDR2 is FQNEAQ in the germline V gene (reference sequence). V trimming: 3 bases; J trimming: 0 bases; junction bases outside the gene matches: 6.

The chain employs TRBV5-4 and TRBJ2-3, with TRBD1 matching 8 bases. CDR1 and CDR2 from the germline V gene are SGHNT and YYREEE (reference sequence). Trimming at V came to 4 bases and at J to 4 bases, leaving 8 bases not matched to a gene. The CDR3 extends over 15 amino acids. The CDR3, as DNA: TGTGCCAGCAGCATCCGGACAGGGCGGTCAGATACGCAGTATTTT. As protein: CASSIRTGRSDTQYF.

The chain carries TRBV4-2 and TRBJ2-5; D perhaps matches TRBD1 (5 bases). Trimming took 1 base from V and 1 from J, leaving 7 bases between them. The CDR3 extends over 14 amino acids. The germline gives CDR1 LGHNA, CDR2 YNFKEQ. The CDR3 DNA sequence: TGTGCCAGCAGCCAAGGACAGTTCCAAGAGACCCAGTACTTC. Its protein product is CASSQGQFQETQYF.